This entry lists 10 T cell receptor beta chains sequenced from one sample in a study of blood T cell repertoires in COVID-19. Measured with immunoSEQ multiplex PCR; TCRdb has only the in-frame clones, and not every one. The sample has 200,000 to 250,000 clones, roughly 80% seen once. Sequenced: peripheral blood. Receptor source: a woman older than 75 with active or convalescent COVID-19.

The chain joins TRBV9 to TRBJ2-3, with 11 nucleotides matching TRBD2. J lost 0 bases, V lost 4 bases, and 1 base had no gene match. CDR3 length equals 15 residues. CDR1 and CDR2 (germline): SGDLS, YYNGEE. The CDR3 is CASSSSGRSTDTQYF. CDR3 nucleotide sequence: TGTGCCAGCAGCTCTAGCGGGAGGAGCACAGATACGCAGTATTTT. Variable domain in full (rest from reference TRBV9 and TRBJ2-3): DSGVTQTPKHLITATGQRVTLRCSPRSGDLSVYWYQQSLDQGLQFLIQYYNGEERAKGNILERFSAQQFPDLHSELNLSSLELGDSALYFCASSSSGRSTDTQYFGPGTRLTVL.

This rearrangement joins TRBV14 to TRBJ2-1; 7 positions match TRBD2. The germline CDR1 and CDR2 sequences are SGHDN and FVKESK. With V trimmed by 5 bases and J by 3 bases, 7 bases remained unmatched. This CDR3 region has 15 residues. The CDR3 DNA reads as TGTGCCAGCAGCGGGCTTGGACTAGTCTACAATGAGCAGTTCTTC. Translating it yields CASSGLGLVYNEQFF.

V usage is TRBV5-1 and J usage is TRBJ1-5; D gene ambiguous. Germline lookup yields CDR1 SGHRS and CDR2 YFSETQ. The CDR3 is 14 amino acids. Trimming pared 4 bases from V and 9 bases from J, leaving 17 bases between. The CDR3 reads CASSQSGGSGPQHF. CDR3 coding DNA: TGCGCCAGCAGCCAGAGTGGAGGGTCAGGGCCCCAGCATTTT.

V usage is TRBV2 and J usage is TRBJ2-2; maybe TRBD1 (6 bases). The ends were cut back, 7 bases at V and 6 bases at J, with 15 bases in the middle. The germline gives CDR1 SNHLY, CDR2 FYNNEI. The CDR3 runs to 14 residues. This CDR3 is CASMLLQGAGELFF. In DNA form, the CDR3 reads TGTGCCAGCATGTTATTACAGGGCGCCGGGGAGCTGTTTTTT.

This chain uses TRBV6-5 with TRBJ1-3, with D perhaps TRBD1 (6 bases). V lost 6 bases and J 4 bases, leaving 16 bases between the germline ends. CDR3 size: 15 residues. The germline V gene encodes CDR1 MNHEY and CDR2 SVGAGI. CDR3 loop: CASSRTGTTGNTIYF. CDR3 DNA sequence: TGTGCCAGCAGCCGAACCGGGACAACAGGAAACACCATATATTTT.

The chain recombines TRBV18 with TRBJ2-1; D is unresolved. This CDR3 is 13 amino acids long. The germline V and J ends were trimmed by 10 bases and 0 bases, with 10 bases remaining between them. Per germline, CDR1 KGHSH and CDR2 LQKENI. CDR3 protein: CATRPSSYNEQFF. For the CDR3, the DNA is TGTGCCACCAGGCCGAGCTCCTACAATGAGCAGTTCTTC.

The chain is built from TRBV6-5 and TRBJ1-6; D gene uncertain. Germline CDR1 reads MNHEY; CDR2 reads SVGAGI. Trimming took off 4 bases at V and 10 bases at J, with 14 bases between the two ends. CDR3 size: 14 residues. In DNA, the CDR3 is TGTGCCAGCAGTTGGAACCCGCAGCGGTCACCCCTCCACTTT. Its translation is CASSWNPQRSPLHF.

This clone has only one observation. V is TRBV15 and J is TRBJ1-3; 11 bases agree with TRBD1. The germline CDR1 and CDR2 sequences are LNHNV and YYDKDF (reference sequence). There are 19 residues in the CDR3. Unmatched junction bases numbered 13, after V lost 4 bases and J lost 2 bases. The CDR3 here is CATSISRTGGFYTGNTIYF. The CDR3 DNA reads TGTGCCACCAGCATCAGCCGGACAGGGGGCTTTTATACTGGAAACACCATATATTTT.

The chain employs TRBV6-1 and TRBJ2-7; the D gene is possibly TRBD1 (6 bases). The germline gives CDR1 MNHNS, CDR2 SASEGT. The germline V and J ends were trimmed by 2 bases and 3 bases, with 14 bases remaining between them. The CDR3 totals 15 residues. CDR3 sequence: CASSERDISFYEQYF. The CDR3 nucleotides read TGTGCCAGCAGTGAAAGGGACATATCGTTCTACGAGCAGTACTTC.

The chain combines TRBV5-1 with TRBJ1-2; TRBD1 matches at 8 bases. With 2 bases clipped from V and 4 bases from J, the junction kept 4 bases outside the gene matches. The CDR3 extends over 14 amino acids. The V gene's germline CDR1 is SGHRS and CDR2 YFSETQ. CDR3: CASSFGQGLYGYTF. The CDR3 coding sequence is TGCGCCAGCAGCTTTGGACAGGGCCTCTATGGCTACACCTTC. The whole variable domain, remainder taken from reference TRBV5-1 and TRBJ1-2, is KAGVTQTPRYLIKTRGQQVTLSCSPISGHRSVSWYQQTPGQGLQFLFEYFSETQRNKGNFPGRFSGRQFSNSRSEMNVSTLELGDSALYLCASSFGQGLYGYTFGSGTRLTVV.